These 19 T cell receptor beta chains share one sample of origin, sequenced in a study of identifying expanded T cells in peripheral blood (dated by TCRdb to between 2018 and 2021). The library was built by means of the immunoSEQ multiplex PCR assay. TCRdb's version of the immuneACCESS table is confined to in-frame rearrangements and falls short of the full clone set. An unresolved V gene accounts for under half of the shortfall where checked; the remainder is of unknown origin. A total of 60,000 to 80,000 clones appear in this sample, about nine tenths of them only once. The ten largest clones represent over 2.5% of the sample. What was sequenced was blood. These receptors were obtained from a person between 18 and 69 years old in good health.

The rearrangement links TRBV7-8 to TRBJ2-1, with unresolved D. Between the trimmed V and J ends, which lost 4 bases and 2 bases, there was a span of 12 bases. This CDR3 contains 15 residues. Germline loops: CDR1 SGHVS, CDR2 FQNEAQ. CDR3 protein: CASSSDGQPYNEQFF. The CDR3 DNA reads as TGTGCCAGCAGCTCCGACGGGCAACCCTACAATGAGCAGTTCTTC.

Turning to this clone: At the DNA level, this CDR3 is encoded by other sequences in the same sample as well. The chain carries TRBV30 and TRBJ2-5, with D possibly being TRBD2 (6 bases). V was clipped by 1 base and J by 5 bases, with 8 bases between them. CDR3 length: 12 amino acids. From germline, CDR1 is GTSNPN and CDR2 SVGIG (reference sequence). The CDR3 loop is CAWSAGRETQYF. CDR3 coding DNA: TGTGCCTGGAGTGCAGGGAGGGAGACCCAGTACTTC.

V usage is TRBV7-2 and J usage is TRBJ2-2; no definite D call. This CDR3 has 14 amino acids. Trimming pared 5 bases from V and 4 bases from J, leaving 11 bases between. From germline, CDR1 is SGHTA and CDR2 FQGNSA. The DNA for the CDR3 is TGTGCCAGCAGCCTAACTTACGGCACCGGGGAGCTGTTTTTT. Translated, it gives CASSLTYGTGELFF. Full variable domain (missing parts from reference TRBV7-2 and TRBJ2-2): GAGVSQSPSNKVTEKGKDVELRCDPISGHTALYWYRQSLGQGLEFLIYFQGNSAPDKSGLPSDRFSAERTGGSVSTLTIQRTQQEDSAVYLCASSLTYGTGELFFGEGSRLTVL.

The CDR3, as DNA: TGTGCCAGCACCGAATGGGGATCGGGTGGCTACACCTTC. It specifies CASTEWGSGGYTF. V gene TRBV2 combines with J gene TRBJ1-2, with D unresolved. Germline V gene sequence: CDR1 SNHLY, CDR2 FYNNEI. Deletions cut 7 bases from V and 7 bases from J, with 16 bases between. The CDR3 is made up of 13 amino acids.

The chain has TRBV7-9 and TRBJ2-7; unclear D gene. The CDR3 has 12 residues. CDR1 and CDR2 (germline): SEHNR, FQNEAQ (reference sequence). CDR3 in amino acids: CAVAPLPYEQYF. DNA of the CDR3: TGTGCTGTTGCTCCACTTCCTTACGAGCAGTACTTC. Using reference TRBV7-9 and TRBJ2-7 for the parts outside the CDR3, the full variable domain is DTGVSQNPRHKITKRGQNVTFRCDPISEHNRLYWYRQTLGQGPEFLTYFQNEAQLEKSRLLSDRFSAERPKGSFSTLEIQRTEQGDSAMYLCAVAPLPYEQYFGPGTRLTVT.

CDR3 residues: CASSPIVQPQHF. In nucleotides, the CDR3 is TGTGCCAGCAGCCCGATTGTTCAGCCCCAGCATTTT. The chain couples TRBV9 to TRBJ1-5; D call uncertain. V was cut by 4 bases and J by 6 bases, with 8 bases left in between. The CDR3 runs 12 residues. In germline, CDR1 is SGDLS, CDR2 YYNGEE. The whole variable domain, filled in from reference TRBV9 and TRBJ1-5, reads DSGVTQTPKHLITATGQRVTLRCSPRSGDLSVYWYQQSLDQGLQFLIQYYNGEERAKGNILERFSAQQFPDLHSELNLSSLELGDSALYFCASSPIVQPQHFGDGTRLSIL.

The genes are TRBV19 and TRBJ1-1; 7 bases line up with TRBD1. CDR3 length: 14 residues. V lost 4 bases and J lost 4; bases outside the gene matches: 6. Germline CDR1 and CDR2: LNHDA and SQIVND (reference sequence). This CDR3 is CASSRGQSRTEAFF. Written as DNA, the CDR3 is TGTGCCAGTAGTAGGGGACAGAGTCGCACTGAAGCTTTCTTT.

The chain is built from TRBV27 and TRBJ1-2; D call uncertain. Trimming cost V 6 bases and J 5 bases, with 16 bases left between them. The CDR3 is 14 amino acids. Germline assignment: CDR1 MNHEY and CDR2 SMNVEV (reference sequence). The DNA of the CDR3 is TGTGCCAGCAGGAGACCGGGTGCCCCTTATGGCTACACCTTC. It translates to CASRRPGAPYGYTF.

The CDR3 DNA follows: TGTGCCAGCAGCTTATCCAAGGGTGAGCAGTTCTTC. Translated: CASSLSKGEQFF. The V call is TRBV7-2, the J call TRBJ2-1, with D hard to call. The germline V gene encodes CDR1 SGHTA and CDR2 FQGNSA. The CDR3 covers 12 residues. Trimming removed 2 bases at V and 9 bases at J, with 8 bases between.

CDR3 sequence (DNA): TGCAGCGTTGTCGCAGGGGGCCCATCAAACGAGCAGTACTTC. This encodes CSVVAGGPSNEQYF. The chain has TRBV29-1 and TRBJ2-7; 8 bases are a match to TRBD1. Trimming cost V 4 bases and J 5 bases; bases outside gene matches: 10. The length of the CDR3 is 14 residues. CDR1 and CDR2 (germline): SQVTM, ANQGSEA.

The chain is built from TRBV11-2 and TRBJ2-3, with D possibly matching TRBD2 (6 bases). V was pared by 2 bases and J by 11 bases, with 20 bases between. The germline V gene has CDR1 SGHAT and CDR2 FQNNGV. The CDR3 has 15 residues. CDR3 DNA sequence: TGTGCCAGCAGCTTAACCCCACTAGCCGCCCAGGGGCAGTATTTT. It codes for CASSLTPLAAQGQYF.

This clone was seen only once. The gene calls are TRBV7-2 and TRBJ2-7, with TRBD1 identical over 11 bases. CDR1 is SGHTA, CDR2 FQGNSA, per germline. This CDR3 contains 16 residues. V gave up 1 base and J gave up 6 bases; unmatched junction bases: 8. CDR3 sequence reads: CASSLDTGQGAREQYF. CDR3 in DNA: TGTGCCAGCAGCTTAGATACTGGACAGGGGGCCCGCGAGCAGTACTTC.

This clone appeared once. The V call is TRBV19, the J call TRBJ1-1, with D maybe TRBD1 (5 bases). CDR1 is LNHDA and CDR2 is SQIVND in the germline V gene (reference sequence). This CDR3 has 13 residues. Trimming removed 4 bases from V and 1 base from J, with 7 bases in between. The CDR3 DNA is TGTGCCAGTAGTAAGACAGCGAACACTGAAGCTTTCTTT. Translating it yields CASSKTANTEAFF. Full variable domain (remainder filled in from reference TRBV19 and TRBJ1-1): DGGITQSPKYLFRKEGQNVTLSCEQNLNHDAMYWYRQDPGQGLRLIYYSQIVNDFQKGDIAEGYSVSREKKESFPLTVTSAQKNPTAFYLCASSKTANTEAFFGQGTRLTVV.

The chain has TRBV13 and TRBJ2-7; 12 nucleotides match TRBD2. This CDR3 contains 16 residues. Germline trimming cut 5 bases from V and 2 bases from J; bases unmatched to any gene: 7. Germline CDR1 PRHDT, CDR2 FYEKMQ (reference sequence). Here the CDR3 reads CASSPGLAGKTYEQYF. For the CDR3, the DNA is TGTGCCAGCAGCCCCGGACTAGCGGGGAAAACCTACGAGCAGTACTTC.

The genes are TRBV14 and TRBJ2-7, with D perhaps TRBD1 (6 bases). The V gene's germline CDR1 is SGHDN and CDR2 FVKESK. The CDR3 runs 16 residues. V shed 0 bases and J shed 3 bases, with 15 bases lying between them. The CDR3 nucleotides read TGTGCCAGCAGCCAAGATACAGGGCGAACCTTCTACGAGCAGTACTTC. It codes for CASSQDTGRTFYEQYF.

The chain combines TRBV27 with TRBJ1-6; the D is unclear. V lost 5 bases to trimming and J lost 10 bases, with 21 bases between them. CDR1 is MNHEY and CDR2 is SMNVEV in the germline V gene (reference sequence). The CDR3 is 16 residues long. The CDR3 DNA follows: TGTGCCAGCAGTAGGTTCCCTCAAGGGAATTTCTCACCCCTCCACTTT. It yields the protein CASSRFPQGNFSPLHF.

The chain recombines TRBV4-3 with TRBJ2-7; TRBD2 matches at 7 bases. Germline loops: CDR1 LGHNA, CDR2 YSLEER. This CDR3 has 15 amino acids. V shed 3 bases and J 0 bases; nucleotides not matched to a gene: 5. This CDR3 reads CASSQASGSSYEQYF. The CDR3 region has the DNA TGCGCCAGCAGCCAGGCTAGCGGAAGCTCCTACGAGCAGTACTTC.

The chain uses TRBV5-1 and TRBJ1-6; D is undetermined. Germline CDR1 and CDR2: SGHRS and YFSETQ. Trimming took 5 bases from V and 8 from J, leaving 14 bases between them. This CDR3 has 14 amino acids. In DNA, the CDR3 is TGCGCCAGCAGGCCAGATAACCAAGATTCACCCCTCCACTTT. As protein: CASRPDNQDSPLHF.

The chain carries TRBV7-2 and TRBJ2-7, with TRBD2 matching 7 bases. After removal of 5 bases from V and 6 bases from J, the junction contained 16 bases not matched to a gene. The CDR3 covers 16 residues. Germline CDR1 and CDR2: SGHTA and FQGNSA. The CDR3 coding sequence is TGTGCCAGCAGCCCCCCCTCGGTGGCGGGAGTGGGCGAGCAGTACTTC. Protein product: CASSPPSVAGVGEQYF.